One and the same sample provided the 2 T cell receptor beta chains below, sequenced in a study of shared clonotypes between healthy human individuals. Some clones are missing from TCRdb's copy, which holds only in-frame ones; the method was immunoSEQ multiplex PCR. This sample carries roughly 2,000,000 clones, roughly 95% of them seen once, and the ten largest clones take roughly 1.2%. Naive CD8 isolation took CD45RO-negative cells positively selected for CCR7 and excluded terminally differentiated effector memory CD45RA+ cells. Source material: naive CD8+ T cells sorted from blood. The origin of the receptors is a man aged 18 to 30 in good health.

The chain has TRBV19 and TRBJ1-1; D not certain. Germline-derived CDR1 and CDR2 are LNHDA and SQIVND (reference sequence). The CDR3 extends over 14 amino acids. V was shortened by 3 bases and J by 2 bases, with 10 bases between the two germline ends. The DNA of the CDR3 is TGTGCCAGTAGTATGTGGAGTTTAAACACTGAAGCTTTCTTT. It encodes CASSMWSLNTEAFF. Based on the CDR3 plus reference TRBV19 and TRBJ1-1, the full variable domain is DGGITQSPKYLFRKEGQNVTLSCEQNLNHDAMYWYRQDPGQGLRLIYYSQIVNDFQKGDIAEGYSVSREKKESFPLTVTSAQKNPTAFYLCASSMWSLNTEAFFGQGTRLTVV.

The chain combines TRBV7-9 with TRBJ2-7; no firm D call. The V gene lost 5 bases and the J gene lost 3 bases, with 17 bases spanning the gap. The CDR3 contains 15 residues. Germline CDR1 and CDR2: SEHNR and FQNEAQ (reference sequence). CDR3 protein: CASSPPAAARYEQYF. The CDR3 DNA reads TGTGCCAGCAGCCCCCCCGCGGCAGCGCGCTACGAGCAGTACTTC.